These 24 T cell receptor beta chains were sequenced from one sample in a study of T cell responses to AZD1222 COVID-19 vaccine. Profiling relied on immunoSEQ multiplex PCR, and the TCRdb table lists in-frame clones only, not all of them. Of about 130,000 clones listed, 70% to 90% were seen once; the top ten hold roughly 5.2%. The source was peripheral blood, collected 28 days after the second AZD1222 dose. The origin of the receptors is an adult who received the AZD1222 COVID-19 vaccine.

CDR3 bases: TGTGCCAGCTCAGGACAGGTACACAATGAGCAGTTCTTC. Residues: CASSGQVHNEQFF. This chain joins TRBV28 and TRBJ2-1, with 7 bases lining up with TRBD1. This CDR3 region has 13 residues. V lost 8 bases, J lost 5 bases, and 6 bases stayed unmatched. From germline, CDR1 is MDHEN and CDR2 SYDVKM.

This sequence joins TRBV10-2 and TRBJ1-5; no firm D call. The germline V gene encodes CDR1 WSHSY and CDR2 SAAADI. Trimming removed 8 bases at V and 0 bases at J, with 14 bases between. The CDR3 totals 15 residues. CDR3 sequence (DNA): TGCGCCAGCGGATCTGGCAGCTATAGCAATCAGCCCCAGCATTTT. This sequence encodes CASGSGSYSNQPQHF.

The J gene is TRBJ2-7, the V gene TRBV4-2; D might be TRBD1 (5 bases). Germline lookup yields CDR1 LGHNA and CDR2 YNFKEQ. CDR3 length: 12 residues. V lost 1 base and J lost 8, with 9 bases in between. The CDR3 sequence is CASSQGQNQQYF. The CDR3 nucleotides read TGTGCCAGCAGCCAAGGACAGAACCAGCAGTACTTC.

This chain uses TRBV11-2 with TRBJ2-6; D assignment may be TRBD1 or TRBD2 (5 bases each). CDR1 and CDR2 from the germline V gene are SGHAT and FQNNGV. The V gene lost 5 bases and the J gene lost 0 bases, with 17 bases spanning the gap. The CDR3 runs to 18 residues. This CDR3 is CASSPRDGYLSGANVLTF. The CDR3 nucleotides read TGTGCCAGCAGCCCCCGGGACGGATACCTCTCTGGGGCCAACGTCCTGACTTTC.

The chain links TRBV6-5 to TRBJ2-7; a possible D gene is TRBD1 (6 bases). The germline gives CDR1 MNHEY, CDR2 SVGAGI. CDR3 size: 12 residues. V gave up 5 bases and J gave up 6 bases, with 11 bases separating them. The CDR3 sequence: CASSTGLGEQYF. The CDR3 region has the DNA TGTGCCAGCAGTACAGGGCTAGGCGAGCAGTACTTC.

The genes are TRBV6-5 and TRBJ2-7; 7 positions match TRBD2. Germline loops: CDR1 MNHEY, CDR2 SVGAGI. Trimming removed 4 bases from V and 5 bases from J; junction bases left unmatched: 8. CDR3 length equals 14 residues. For the CDR3, the DNA is TGTGCCAGCAGTTCCCCCCTCAGCGGGGACGAGCAGTACTTC. It encodes CASSSPLSGDEQYF.

This clone occurred once. This chain links TRBV11-2 with TRBJ2-3; 7 bases fit TRBD2. Germline V gene lookup returns CDR1 SGHAT and CDR2 FQNNGV. The CDR3 consists of 14 residues. V lost 5 bases to trimming and J lost 4 bases; unmatched junction nucleotides: 6. The CDR3 DNA sequence: TGTGCCAGCAGCACTCGGGAGGAGGCAGATACGCAGTATTTT. It encodes CASSTREEADTQYF.

The chain recombines TRBV5-1 with TRBJ2-2; D possibly uses TRBD1 or TRBD2 (5 bases each). Germline V gene lookup returns CDR1 SGHRS and CDR2 YFSETQ. The CDR3 is 15 amino acids. V was clipped by 3 bases and J by 1 base, with 10 bases between them. CDR3 amino acids: CASSSGTVNTGELFF. The CDR3 DNA follows: TGCGCCAGCAGCTCCGGGACCGTGAACACCGGGGAGCTGTTTTTT.

The chain has TRBV7-2 and TRBJ2-2, with 10 bases aligning to TRBD1. The V gene's germline CDR1 is SGHTA and CDR2 FQGNSA. CDR3 size: 18 residues. The V gene end was trimmed by 1 base and the J gene end by 2 bases; junction bases not matched to a gene: 7. The DNA for the CDR3 is TGTGCCAGCAGCTTAGTCGGGACAGGGGCCCTAAACACCGGGGAGCTGTTTTTT. Translation gives CASSLVGTGALNTGELFF.

The rearrangement links TRBV6-6 to TRBJ1-5; D is undetermined. Germline V CDR1 and CDR2: MNHNY, SVGAGI (reference sequence). Trimming removed 0 bases at V and 4 bases at J, with 7 bases between. This CDR3 is 14 amino acids long. This CDR3 is CASSYSTINQPQHF. Written as DNA, the CDR3 is TGTGCCAGCAGTTACTCCACCATTAATCAGCCCCAGCATTTT.

The gene calls are TRBV7-9 and TRBJ1-1; TRBD1 agrees at 9 bases. Germline CDR1 reads SEHNR; CDR2 reads FQNEAQ (reference sequence). J was trimmed by 5 bases and V by 3 bases; bases with no gene match: 7. The CDR3 loop spans 15 amino acids. As DNA, the CDR3 is TGTGCCAGCAGCTTTTTACAGGGGGCAAATACTGAAGCTTTCTTT. Translated, it gives CASSFLQGANTEAFF. Using reference TRBV7-9 and TRBJ1-1 for the parts outside the CDR3, the full variable domain is DTGVSQNPRHKITKRGQNVTFRCDPISEHNRLYWYRQTLGQGPEFLTYFQNEAQLEKSRLLSDRFSAERPKGSFSTLEIQRTEQGDSAMYLCASSFLQGANTEAFFGQGTRLTVV.

This chain joins TRBV5-1 and TRBJ2-7, with D perhaps matching TRBD1 (6 bases). The germline V and J ends were trimmed by 5 bases and 2 bases, with 11 bases remaining between them. The CDR3 covers 13 residues. Germline loops: CDR1 SGHRS, CDR2 YFSETQ. Written as DNA, the CDR3 is TGCGCCAGCAGTCAGGACAGTCCCTACGAGCAGTACTTC. It translates to CASSQDSPYEQYF.

V usage is TRBV11-2 and J usage is TRBJ2-1; the D is unclear. CDR3 length: 12 amino acids. V gave up 0 bases and J gave up 10 bases, with 7 bases separating them. The V gene's germline CDR1 is SGHAT and CDR2 FQNNGV. The CDR3 loop is CASSLEVGEQFF. CDR3 nucleotide sequence: TGTGCCAGCAGCTTAGAGGTGGGGGAGCAGTTCTTC. Supplemented by reference TRBV11-2 and TRBJ2-1, the full variable domain reads EAGVAQSPRYKIIEKRQSVAFWCNPISGHATLYWYQQILGQGPKLLIQFQNNGVVDDSQLPKDRFSAERLKGVDSTLKIQPAKLEDSAVYLCASSLEVGEQFFGPGTRLTVL.

In this sample, this clone turned up a few times. V is TRBV5-1 and J is TRBJ1-3; D not resolved. CDR1 is SGHRS, CDR2 YFSETQ, per germline. Between the trimmed V and J ends, which lost 4 bases and 3 bases, there was a span of 8 bases. CDR3 size: 13 residues. CDR3 region: CASSPVGGNTIYF. CDR3 in DNA: TGCGCCAGCAGCCCCGTAGGTGGAAACACCATATATTTT.

This clone was seen once. The genes are TRBV19 and TRBJ1-4; TRBD1 matches at 7 bases. This CDR3 has 14 residues. V dropped 2 bases and J dropped 8; count of bases not matched to a gene: 5. The germline gives CDR1 LNHDA, CDR2 SQIVND (reference sequence). This chain's CDR3 is CASSISRGREKLFF. In nucleotides, the CDR3 is TGTGCCAGTAGTATAAGCAGGGGGAGGGAAAAACTGTTTTTT.

The genes are TRBV24-1 and TRBJ2-3; 11 nucleotides agree with TRBD2. Per the germline V gene, CDR1 is KGHDR and CDR2 is SFDVKD. This CDR3 has 18 residues. Losses at the gene ends were 2 bases for V and 4 bases for J; bases not matched to a gene: 10. The CDR3 loop reads CATSDSGLAGGLPDTQYF. The DNA of the CDR3 is TGTGCCACCAGTGATTCCGGTTTAGCGGGAGGGCTTCCAGATACGCAGTATTTT.

The V gene is TRBV2, the J gene TRBJ1-2; D unclear. With 2 bases removed from V and 7 bases from J, the gap between germline ends came to 8 bases. The CDR3 length is 12 residues. Per germline, CDR1 SNHLY and CDR2 FYNNEI. DNA of the CDR3: TGTGCCAGCAGTGAATCGGGAAGTGGCTACACCTTC. Translating it yields CASSESGSGYTF.

The V gene is TRBV6-5, the J gene TRBJ2-5; tentatively, D is TRBD1 (6 bases). V was pared by 2 bases and J by 4 bases, with 17 bases between. The CDR3 is 16 residues long. Germline V gene sequence: CDR1 MNHEY, CDR2 SVGAGI. CDR3 amino acids: CASSYAPGQGSETQYF. The CDR3 DNA reads as TGTGCCAGCAGTTACGCCCCTGGTCAGGGGTCAGAGACCCAGTACTTC.

CDR3 DNA sequence: TGTGCCACCGGGACGGGAAACACCATATATTTT. Encoded protein: CATGTGNTIYF. The V and J genes are TRBV10-3 and TRBJ1-3; the D gene is possibly TRBD1 (5 bases). The CDR3 runs to 11 residues. The germline CDR1 and CDR2 sequences are ENHRY and SYGVKD. Trimming removed 10 bases at V and 4 bases at J, with 8 bases between.

The chain carries TRBV27 and TRBJ1-1; TRBD1 might be the D (5 bases). CDR3 length: 16 residues. Germline lookup yields CDR1 MNHEY and CDR2 SMNVEV (reference sequence). V lost 5 bases, J lost 4 bases, and 20 bases lay in between. In nucleotides, the CDR3 is TGTGCCAGCAGTCCGAACCACGGGGGGTCGGGCACTGAAGCTTTCTTT. This codes for CASSPNHGGSGTEAFF.

The chain links TRBV20-1 to TRBJ1-1; no definite D call. Deletions cut 2 bases from V and 2 bases from J, with 3 bases between. The CDR3 has 11 amino acids. CDR1 is DFQATT, CDR2 SNEGSKA, per germline (reference sequence). This CDR3 reads CSARSNTEAFF. CDR3 DNA sequence: TGCAGTGCTAGAAGCAACACTGAAGCTTTCTTT.

The sample holds one count of this clone. This chain links TRBV28 with TRBJ1-6, with TRBD1 matching over 8 bases. Trimming cost V 5 bases and J 7 bases; bases outside gene matches: 7. The CDR3 is 15 amino acids. Germline loops: CDR1 MDHEN, CDR2 SYDVKM. The DNA of the CDR3 is TGTGCCAGCAGTGGATCGGGACAGGTGAATTCACCCCTCCACTTT. This encodes CASSGSGQVNSPLHF. Drawing the rest from reference TRBV28 and TRBJ1-6, the complete variable domain is DVKVTQSSRYLVKRTGEKVFLECVQDMDHENMFWYRQDPGLGLRLIYFSYDVKMKEKGDIPEGYSVSREKKERFSLILESASTNQTSMYLCASSGSGQVNSPLHFGNGTRLTVT.

V is TRBV5-1 and J is TRBJ1-2, with a tentative D call TRBD1 (6 bases). This CDR3 has 13 amino acids. Trimming took 4 bases from V and 2 from J, leaving 9 bases between them. Per the germline V gene, CDR1 is SGHRS and CDR2 is YFSETQ. The CDR3 coding sequence is TGCGCCAGCAGCCCCGACAGGAACTATGGCTACACCTTC. Translation gives CASSPDRNYGYTF.

This clone was counted once. The J gene is TRBJ2-3, the V gene TRBV7-6, with D perhaps TRBD1 or TRBD2 (5 bases each). Germline CDR1 SGHVS, CDR2 FNYEAQ. The CDR3 runs to 17 residues. The V gene lost 5 bases and the J gene lost 3 bases, with 21 bases spanning the gap. In DNA, the CDR3 is TGTGCCAGCAGCACGACCATCTGGGGGAAAGGAACAGATACGCAGTATTTT. It is translated as CASSTTIWGKGTDTQYF. The full variable domain, with the rest looked up from reference TRBV7-6 and TRBJ2-3, is GAGVSQSPRYKVTKRGQDVALRCDPISGHVSLYWYRQALGQGPEFLTYFNYEAQQDKSGLPNDRFSAERPEGSISTLTIQRTEQRDSAMYRCASSTTIWGKGTDTQYFGPGTRLTVL.